Shown below are 27 T cell receptor beta chains from a single sample sequenced in a study of T cell repertoires in cytomegalovirus infection. TCRdb fed the reads into MiXCR, producing one record per CDR3 protein. Seen here are some 940,000 distinct CDR3 sequences, approximately 33% observed once, and the top ten hold around an eighth. Their recognized antigens are unknown. The specimen comprised cultured CD8+ T cells from PBMCs, sampled from culture after CMV antigen stimulation. The receptor source for this set is a human donor in good health (CMV status not recorded). Some clones in this sample may be carry-over from other donors' samples.

In its sample, this clonotype was seen a few times. The chain recombines TRBV27 with TRBJ2-5; 7 bases map to TRBD2. V gave up 4 bases and J gave up 1 base; unmatched junction bases: 6. This CDR3 spans 15 amino acids. Germline V gene data show CDR1 as MNHEY and CDR2 as SMNVEV (reference sequence). CDR3 protein: CASSSAGRAQETQYF. CDR3 coding DNA: TGTGCCAGCAGTTCCGCAGGGAGGGCCCAAGAGACCCAGTACTTC.

This clonotype has only a few counts. V and J are TRBV6-6 and TRBJ1-2, with D perhaps TRBD1 (5 bases). CDR3 length: 18 amino acids. V lost 6 bases to trimming and J lost 0 bases, with 23 bases between them. The germline V gene encodes CDR1 MNHNY and CDR2 SVGAGI (reference sequence). The CDR3 loop reads CASSPYGAAYSTNYGYTF. The CDR3 region has the DNA TGTGCCAGCAGCCCCTATGGGGCAGCTTATTCAACTAACTATGGCTACACCTTC.

This clonotype showed up just a few times. The chain joins TRBV23-1 to TRBJ2-7, with D perhaps matching TRBD1 (6 bases). TRBV23-1 is treated as an ORF (open reading frame) with a function not yet certain. The CDR3 has 20 residues. V was pared by 0 bases and J by 4 bases, with 28 bases between. The CDR3 nucleotides are TGCGCCAGCAGTCAATCGAGGGCTCCGCCCTCGACAGGCCGAATTTACGAGCAGTACGTC. This encodes CASSQSRAPPSTGRIYEQYV.

V gene TRBV10-3 combines with J gene TRBJ1-6; TRBD1 is a possible D gene (6 bases). The CDR3 has 15 amino acids. V was trimmed by 2 bases and J by 5 bases, leaving 10 bases between them. Germline loops: CDR1 ENHRY, CDR2 SYGVKD. DNA of the CDR3: TGTGCCATCAGTGAGGGGTCAGGGGATAATTCACCCCTCCACTTT. Its translation is CAISEGSGDNSPLHF.

This clonotype is medium-sized in the sample. V and J are TRBV7-8 and TRBJ1-5; 10 bases match TRBD1. V was pared by 5 bases and J by 5 bases, with 6 bases of the junction left unmatched. The germline V gene has CDR1 SGHVS and CDR2 FQNEAQ. The CDR3 has 15 residues. The CDR3 DNA sequence: TGTGCCAGCAGCCAAGACAGGGGGCGGGATCAGCCCCAGCATTTT. It translates to CASSQDRGRDQPQHF.

This chain connects TRBV25-1 to TRBJ2-7; D not resolved. Germline V gives CDR1 MGHDK, CDR2 SYGVNS. The CDR3 runs to 14 residues. With 2 bases removed from V and 0 bases from J, the gap between germline ends came to 8 bases. DNA for the CDR3: TGTGCCAGCAGTGAAACAGCGTACTCCTACGAGCAGTACTTC. It encodes CASSETAYSYEQYF.

The chain combines TRBV10-2 with TRBJ2-1; unclear D gene. The CDR3 totals 14 residues. Germline V gives CDR1 WSHSY, CDR2 SAAADI. The V end was cut by 2 bases, the J end by 4 bases, with 9 bases between. This CDR3 reads CASSEVQDYNEQFF. CDR3 nucleotides: TGCGCCAGCAGTGAGGTGCAGGATTACAATGAGCAGTTCTTC.

This clonotype was found once. The V and J genes are TRBV28 and TRBJ2-2, with 7 bases matching TRBD2. The CDR3 spans 20 residues. V was pared by 10 bases and J by 6 bases, with 29 bases of the junction left unmatched. Germline values: CDR1 MDHEN, CDR2 SYDVKM. The CDR3 region is CAILTSGTGGIAGFAGELFF. Here the CDR3 DNA reads TGTGCCATCCTCACCTCCGGGACGGGCGGAATAGCGGGTTTCGCCGGGGAGCTGTTTTTT.

There are many counts of this clonotype. V usage is TRBV6-1 and J usage is TRBJ1-5; TRBD1 agrees at 9 bases. The V segment lost 6 bases and the J segment 4 bases; nucleotides outside the gene matches: 10. Germline V gene sequence: CDR1 MNHNS, CDR2 SASEGT. The CDR3 sequence is 16 residues long. In DNA, the CDR3 is TGTGCCAGCAGGCATATGGACAGGGGAGTAAATCAGCCCCAGCATTTT. This encodes CASRHMDRGVNQPQHF.

The table lists this clonotype with a few counts. The chain couples TRBV7-6 to TRBJ2-5; tentatively, D is TRBD1 (6 bases). CDR3 length: 15 amino acids. Germline V gene data show CDR1 as SGHVS and CDR2 as FNYEAQ. V lost 5 bases and J lost 4, with 17 bases in between. CDR3 protein: CASSPTTGIRETQYF. DNA of the CDR3: TGTGCCAGCAGCCCTACCACAGGGATTCGAGAGACCCAGTACTTC.

CDR3 coding DNA: TGTGCCAGCGGCCATTGGGGACAGGGAACCCAAGAGACCCAGTACTTC. Residues: CASGHWGQGTQETQYF. The V call is TRBV7-8, the J call TRBJ2-5; TRBD1 agrees at 9 bases. The CDR3 length is 16 residues. CDR1 SGHVS and CDR2 FQNEAQ come from the germline V gene. V lost 8 bases to trimming and J lost 1 base; unmatched junction nucleotides: 11.

This clonotype appeared once. The CDR3 here is CSVTGGGDLPYGYTF. CDR3 bases: TGCAGCGTCACAGGGGGAGGTGATCTTCCCTATGGCTACACCTTC. This chain uses TRBV29-1 with TRBJ1-2; 8 bases map to TRBD1. The CDR3 spans 15 residues. Germline V gene data show CDR1 as SQVTM and CDR2 as ANQGSEA. V lost 6 bases to trimming and J lost 4 bases; unmatched junction nucleotides: 13. The variable domain in full, completed from reference TRBV29-1 and TRBJ1-2, reads SAVISQKPSRDICQRGTSLTIQCQVDSQVTMMFWYRQQPGQSLTLIATANQGSEATYESGFVIDKFPISRPNLTFSTLTVSNMSPEDSSIYLCSVTGGGDLPYGYTFGSGTRLTVV.

This clonotype was seen ten or more times. The chain recombines TRBV7-9 with TRBJ2-3; 10 positions match TRBD1. CDR1 and CDR2 from the germline V gene are SEHNR and FQNEAQ (reference sequence). The CDR3 extends over 16 amino acids. With V trimmed by 7 bases and J by 2 bases, 9 bases remained unmatched. The CDR3 loop is CASKRPGTGVTDTQYF. The CDR3 DNA reads as TGTGCCAGCAAACGACCTGGGACAGGGGTCACAGATACGCAGTATTTT. The whole variable domain, remainder taken from reference TRBV7-9 and TRBJ2-3, is DTGVSQNPRHKITKRGQNVTFRCDPISEHNRLYWYRQTLGQGPEFLTYFQNEAQLEKSRLLSDRFSAERPKGSFSTLEIQRTEQGDSAMYLCASKRPGTGVTDTQYFGPGTRLTVL.

V usage is TRBV14 and J usage is TRBJ2-1, with D perhaps matching TRBD2 (7 bases). The CDR3 contains 16 residues. V shed 4 bases and J shed 2 bases, with 15 bases lying between them. The V gene's germline CDR1 is SGHDN and CDR2 FVKESK. The CDR3 DNA follows: TGTGCCAGCAGCCCATGGGGCGGGGGCCCCTACAATGAGCAGTTCTTC. Translating gives CASSPWGGGPYNEQFF.

Details on this clonotype: This clone may be a read error of a much larger clone one base away. V is TRBV12-5 and J is TRBJ2-1; the D gene is possibly TRBD1 (6 bases). This CDR3 region has 17 residues. Per the germline V gene, CDR1 is LGHNT and CDR2 is FRNRAP. Trimming took off 2 bases at V and 4 bases at J, with 18 bases between the two ends. The CDR3 loop reads CASGLTRTDQGYNEQFF. CDR3 sequence (DNA): TGTGCTAGTGGTTTGACCCGGACAGACCAGGGGTACAATGAGCAGTTCTTC.

The chain couples TRBV9 to TRBJ2-2; D not certain. V gave up 0 bases and J gave up 0 bases, with 12 bases separating them. The CDR3 spans 17 residues. CDR1 and CDR2 (germline): SGDLS, YYNGEE. The CDR3 region has the DNA TGTGCCAGCAGCGTAGCAAAAGCTTATACGAACACCGGGGAGCTGTTTTTT. It yields the protein CASSVAKAYTNTGELFF. The full variable domain, with the rest looked up from reference TRBV9 and TRBJ2-2, is DSGVTQTPKHLITATGQRVTLRCSPRSGDLSVYWYQQSLDQGLQFLIQYYNGEERAKGNILERFSAQQFPDLHSELNLSSLELGDSALYFCASSVAKAYTNTGELFFGEGSRLTVL.

The CDR3 DNA is TGTGCCAGCAAAGTAGCGGGGGTCCTCACAGATACGCAGTATTTT. Translated, it gives CASKVAGVLTDTQYF. V is TRBV6-6 and J is TRBJ2-3; TRBD2 aligns across 9 bases. With V trimmed by 7 bases and J by 2 bases, 7 bases remained unmatched. CDR1 is MNHNY and CDR2 is SVGAGI in the germline V gene (reference sequence). There are 15 residues in the CDR3.

This clonotype has a handful of counts. The rearrangement links TRBV6-2 or TRBV6-3 to TRBJ2-7; weak D call: TRBD2 (6 bases). The CDR3 spans 15 residues. The germline V gene has CDR1 MNHEY and CDR2 SVGEGT. The V end lost 6 bases, the J end lost 3 bases, and 18 bases lay between the germline ends. The CDR3 DNA reads TGTGCCAGCAGGGACGGGACTCCTTTCTTCTACGAGCAGTACGTC. Its translation is CASRDGTPFFYEQYV.

Many counts were recorded for this clonotype. This rearrangement joins TRBV7-8 to TRBJ2-3, with 11 bases matching TRBD2. The CDR3 consists of 16 residues. The J segment lost 2 bases and the V segment lost 4 bases, leaving 5 bases of the junction unmatched. Germline V gene sequence: CDR1 SGHVS, CDR2 FQNEAQ. The CDR3 loop reads CASSSGLAATTDTQYF. For the CDR3, the DNA is TGTGCCAGCAGCTCGGGACTAGCGGCGACCACAGATACGCAGTATTTT.

The rearrangement uses TRBV10-2 and TRBJ1-1; tentatively, D is TRBD1 (5 bases). V lost 4 bases to trimming and J lost 6 bases, with 12 bases between them. The CDR3 contains 13 residues. Germline CDR1 reads WSHSY; CDR2 reads SAAADI. Written as DNA, the CDR3 is TGCGCCAGCAGTGGGGGGGGTTTGGCTGAAGCTTTCTTT. Amino acids: CASSGGGLAEAFF.

The sample holds a few counts of this clonotype. The CDR3, as DNA: TGTGCCAGCAAAGATAGGACCTATCTTCCAGATACGCAGTATTTT. Amino acid sequence: CASKDRTYLPDTQYF. The chain is built from TRBV27 and TRBJ2-3; D uncertain. The CDR3 spans 15 residues. V lost 7 bases and J lost 4, with 18 bases in between. CDR1 and CDR2 from the germline V gene are MNHEY and SMNVEV (reference sequence).

The rearrangement uses TRBV11-3 and TRBJ2-3; D possibly matches TRBD1 or TRBD2 (5 bases each). The CDR3 is made up of 14 amino acids. Germline lookup yields CDR1 SGHNT and CDR2 YENEEA. The ends were cut back, 3 bases at V and 7 bases at J, with 14 bases in the middle. In DNA form, the CDR3 reads TGTGCCAGCAGCTTGGGACCGGGACCGAATACGCAGTATTTT. It encodes CASSLGPGPNTQYF.

This clonotype was observed at least ten times. The V call is TRBV10-3, the J call TRBJ2-7, with 9 bases aligning to TRBD1. V trimming: 2 bases; J trimming: 5 bases; junction bases outside the gene matches: 7. This CDR3 has 15 amino acids. CDR1 and CDR2 (germline): ENHRY, SYGVKD. The CDR3 spells CAISEPGTGLHEQYF. The CDR3, as DNA: TGTGCCATCAGTGAGCCAGGGACAGGGCTACACGAGCAGTACTTC.

V and J are TRBV4-3 and TRBJ2-3; D may match TRBD1 or TRBD2 (5 bases each). The CDR3 loop spans 15 amino acids. The germline gives CDR1 LGHNA, CDR2 YSLEER. V was pared by 4 bases and J by 7 bases, with 18 bases between. CDR3 DNA: TGCGCCAGCAGCCTTGGGACCGGTCGGGGACATACGCAGTATTTT. Its translation is CASSLGTGRGHTQYF.

The chain is built from TRBV27 and TRBJ2-7; D gene unclear. The CDR3 contains 14 residues. Trimming cost V 5 bases and J 5 bases, with 16 bases left between them. CDR1 MNHEY and CDR2 SMNVEV come from the germline V gene (reference sequence). The CDR3 region has the DNA TGTGCCAGCAGTCAGATAACCCTCATCAACGAGCAGTACTTC. Protein: CASSQITLINEQYF.

This clonotype turned up a few times. The rearrangement links TRBV6-2 or TRBV6-3 to TRBJ2-3; tentatively, D is TRBD1 or TRBD2 (6 bases each). Germline V gene data show CDR1 as MNHEY and CDR2 as SVGEGT. The CDR3 sequence is 15 residues long. V was shortened by 6 bases and J by 0 bases, with 13 bases between the two germline ends. As DNA, the CDR3 is TGTGCCAGCAGCCATAGGGGGGCAAGCACAGATACGCAGTATTTT. The encoded protein is CASSHRGASTDTQYF.

The CDR3: CASTFAPGATGYGYTF. CDR3 sequence (DNA): TGTGCCAGCACTTTTGCCCCAGGTGCGACAGGGTATGGCTACACCTTC. The V gene is TRBV12-3 or TRBV12-4, the J gene TRBJ1-2; 7 bases agree with TRBD1. With 7 bases clipped from V and 5 bases from J, the junction kept 16 bases outside the gene matches. This CDR3 has 16 amino acids.